The text below deals with one TCR beta chain. The data were produced by immunoSEQ multiplex PCR, yet TCRdb's version contains in-frame clones alone and is incomplete. Of under 55,000 clones listed, about 81% were seen once; the top ten hold about a tenth. This CDR3 comprises 13 residues. V lost 0 bases and J lost 7, with 11 bases in between. Germline values: CDR1 SGHKS, CDR2 YYEKEE (reference sequence). This entry belongs to a study of T cell responses to AZD1222 COVID-19 vaccine. J is TRBJ2-7 and V is TRBV5-5; D is undetermined. This sample comprised peripheral blood, obtained on day 0 of AZD1222 vaccination. The TCR originated in an adult in good health. CDR3 nucleotides: TGTGCCAGCAGCTTGGCCGCAGGCTGGGAGCAGTACTTC. Translating gives CASSLAAGWEQYF. Together with reference TRBV5-5 and TRBJ2-7, the CDR3 gives the full variable domain: DAGVTQSPTHLIKTRGQQVTLRCSPISGHKSVSWYQQVLGQGPQFIFQYYEKEERGRGNFPDRFSARQFPNYSSELNVNALLLGDSALYLCASSLAAGWEQYFGPGTRLTVT.